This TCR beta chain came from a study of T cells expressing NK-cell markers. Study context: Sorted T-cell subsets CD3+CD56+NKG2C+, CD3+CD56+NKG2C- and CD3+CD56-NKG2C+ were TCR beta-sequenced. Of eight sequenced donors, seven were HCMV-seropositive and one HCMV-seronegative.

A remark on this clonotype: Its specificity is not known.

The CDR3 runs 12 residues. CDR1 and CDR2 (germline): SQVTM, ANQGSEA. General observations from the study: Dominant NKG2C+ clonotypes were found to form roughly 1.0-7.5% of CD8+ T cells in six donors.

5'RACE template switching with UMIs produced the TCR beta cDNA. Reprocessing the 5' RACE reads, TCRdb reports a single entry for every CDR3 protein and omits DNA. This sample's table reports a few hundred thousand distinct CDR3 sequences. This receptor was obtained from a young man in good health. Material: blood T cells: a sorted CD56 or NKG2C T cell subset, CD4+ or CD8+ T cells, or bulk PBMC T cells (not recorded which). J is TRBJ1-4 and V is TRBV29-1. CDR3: CSVGQNNEKLFF.